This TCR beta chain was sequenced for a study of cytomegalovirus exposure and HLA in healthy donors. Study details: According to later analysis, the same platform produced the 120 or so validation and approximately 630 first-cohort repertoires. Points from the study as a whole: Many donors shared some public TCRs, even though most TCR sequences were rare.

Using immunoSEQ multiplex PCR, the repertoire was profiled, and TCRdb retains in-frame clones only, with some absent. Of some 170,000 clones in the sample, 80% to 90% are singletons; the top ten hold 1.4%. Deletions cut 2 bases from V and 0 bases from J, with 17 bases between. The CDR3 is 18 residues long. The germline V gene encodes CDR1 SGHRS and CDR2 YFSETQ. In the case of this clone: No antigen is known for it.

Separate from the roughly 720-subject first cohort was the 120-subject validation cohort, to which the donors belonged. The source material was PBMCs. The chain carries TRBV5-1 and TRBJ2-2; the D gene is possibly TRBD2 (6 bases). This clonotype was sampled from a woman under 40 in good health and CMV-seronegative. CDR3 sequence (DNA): TGCGCCAGCAGCTTTCGGTCCCTTGGGGAGGCGAACACCGGGGAGCTGTTTTTT. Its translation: CASSFRSLGEANTGELFF.